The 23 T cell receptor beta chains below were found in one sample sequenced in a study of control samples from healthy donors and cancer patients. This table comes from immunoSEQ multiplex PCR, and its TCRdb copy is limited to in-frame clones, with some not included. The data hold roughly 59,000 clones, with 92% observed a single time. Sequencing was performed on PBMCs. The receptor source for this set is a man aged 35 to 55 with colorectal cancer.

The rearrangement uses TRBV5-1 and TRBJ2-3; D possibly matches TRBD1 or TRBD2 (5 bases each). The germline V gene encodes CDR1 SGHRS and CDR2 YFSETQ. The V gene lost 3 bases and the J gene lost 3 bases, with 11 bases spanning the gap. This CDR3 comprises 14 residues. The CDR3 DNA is TGCGCCAGCAGCTACGAGGGGAGTACAGATACGCAGTATTTT. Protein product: CASSYEGSTDTQYF.

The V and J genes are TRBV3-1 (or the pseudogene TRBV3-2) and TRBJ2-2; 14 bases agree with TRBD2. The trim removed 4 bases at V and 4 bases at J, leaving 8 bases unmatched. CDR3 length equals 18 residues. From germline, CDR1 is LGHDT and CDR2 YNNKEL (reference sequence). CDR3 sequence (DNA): TGTGCCAGCAGCCTTCGGACTAGCGGGGGGAAACCCACCGGGGAGCTGTTTTTT. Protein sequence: CASSLRTSGGKPTGELFF.

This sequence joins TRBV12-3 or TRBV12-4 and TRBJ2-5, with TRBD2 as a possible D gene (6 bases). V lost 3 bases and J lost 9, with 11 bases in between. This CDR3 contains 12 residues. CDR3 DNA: TGTGCCAGCAGTTTTAGTAGCGGAGCCCAGTACTTC. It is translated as CASSFSSGAQYF.

CDR3 loop: CASGHVDSATGELFF. In DNA, the CDR3 is TGTGCCAGCGGGCATGTGGACAGTGCCACCGGGGAGCTGTTTTTT. This rearrangement joins TRBV6-6 to TRBJ2-2; TRBD1 might be the D (6 bases). In germline, CDR1 is MNHNY, CDR2 SVGAGI (reference sequence). V was trimmed by 8 bases and J by 4 bases, leaving 17 bases between them. The length of the CDR3 is 15 residues.

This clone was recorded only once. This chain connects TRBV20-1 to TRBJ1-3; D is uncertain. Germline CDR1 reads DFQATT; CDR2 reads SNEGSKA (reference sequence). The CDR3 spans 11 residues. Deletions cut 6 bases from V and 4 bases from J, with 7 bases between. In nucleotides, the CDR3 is TGCAGTGCCCCCCGAGGAAACACCATATATTTT. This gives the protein CSAPRGNTIYF.

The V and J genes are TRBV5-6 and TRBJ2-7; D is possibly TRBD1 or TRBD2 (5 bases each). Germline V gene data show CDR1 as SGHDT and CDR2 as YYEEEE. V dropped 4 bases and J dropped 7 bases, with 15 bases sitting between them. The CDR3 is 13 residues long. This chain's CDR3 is CASSPWDRWEQYF. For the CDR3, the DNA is TGTGCCAGCAGCCCTTGGGACCGGTGGGAGCAGTACTTC.

CDR3 residues: CASSVEGQGVHEQYF. The CDR3 DNA follows: TGTGCCAGCAGCGTAGAGGGACAGGGTGTCCACGAGCAGTACTTC. The chain has TRBV9 and TRBJ2-7; 9 bases align to TRBD1. CDR3 length equals 15 residues. V shed 0 bases and J 5 bases; nucleotides not matched to a gene: 6. Germline V gene sequence: CDR1 SGDLS, CDR2 YYNGEE.

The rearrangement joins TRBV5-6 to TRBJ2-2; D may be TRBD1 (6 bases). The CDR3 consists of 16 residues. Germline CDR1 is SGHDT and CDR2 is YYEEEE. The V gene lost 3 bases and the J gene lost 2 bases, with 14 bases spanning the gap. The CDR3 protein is CASSSGLGANTGELFF. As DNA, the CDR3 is TGTGCCAGCAGCTCTGGCCTGGGGGCAAACACCGGGGAGCTGTTTTTT.

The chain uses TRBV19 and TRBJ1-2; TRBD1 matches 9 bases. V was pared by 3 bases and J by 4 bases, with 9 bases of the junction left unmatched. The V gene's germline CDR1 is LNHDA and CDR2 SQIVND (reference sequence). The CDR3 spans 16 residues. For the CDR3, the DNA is TGTGCCAGTAGTATCGCCACAGGGGGCCCCTCCTATGGCTACACCTTC. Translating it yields CASSIATGGPSYGYTF.

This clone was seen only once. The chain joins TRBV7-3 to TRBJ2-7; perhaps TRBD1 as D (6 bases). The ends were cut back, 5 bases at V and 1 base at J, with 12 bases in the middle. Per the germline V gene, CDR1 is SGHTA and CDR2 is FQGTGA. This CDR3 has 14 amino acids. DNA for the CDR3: TGTGCCAGCAGCCAAGACAGGTTTTCCTACGAGCAGTACTTC. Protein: CASSQDRFSYEQYF.

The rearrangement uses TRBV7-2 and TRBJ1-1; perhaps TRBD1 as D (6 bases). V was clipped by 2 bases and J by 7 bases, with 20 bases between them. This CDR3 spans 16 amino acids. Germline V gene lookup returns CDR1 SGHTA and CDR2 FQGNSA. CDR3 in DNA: TGTGCCAGCAGCTTAACCCCGGGGGTGGTGACAGGTGAAGCTTTCTTT. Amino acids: CASSLTPGVVTGEAFF.

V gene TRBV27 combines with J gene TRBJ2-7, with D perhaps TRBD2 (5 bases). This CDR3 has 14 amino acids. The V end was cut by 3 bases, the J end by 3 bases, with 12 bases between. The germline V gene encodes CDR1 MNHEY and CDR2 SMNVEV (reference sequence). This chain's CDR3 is CASSLRAGGYEQYF. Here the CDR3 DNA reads TGTGCCAGCAGTTTGAGGGCAGGAGGCTACGAGCAGTACTTC.

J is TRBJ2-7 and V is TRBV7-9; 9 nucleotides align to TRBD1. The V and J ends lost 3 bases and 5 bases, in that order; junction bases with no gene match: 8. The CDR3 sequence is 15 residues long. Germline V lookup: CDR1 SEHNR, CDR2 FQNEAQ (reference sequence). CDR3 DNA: TGTGCCAGCAGCTTGATCGGGACAGGGAGAAACGAGCAGTACTTC. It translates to CASSLIGTGRNEQYF.

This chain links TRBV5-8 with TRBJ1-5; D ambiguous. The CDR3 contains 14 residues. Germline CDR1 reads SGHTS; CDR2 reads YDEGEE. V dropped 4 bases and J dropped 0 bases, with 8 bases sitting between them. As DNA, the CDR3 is TGTGCCAGCAGCCACAGTTATAGCAATCAGCCCCAGCATTTT. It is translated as CASSHSYSNQPQHF.

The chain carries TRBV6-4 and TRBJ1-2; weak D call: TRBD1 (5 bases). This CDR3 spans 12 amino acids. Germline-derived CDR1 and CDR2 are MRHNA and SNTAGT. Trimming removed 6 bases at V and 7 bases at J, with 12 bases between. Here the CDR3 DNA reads TGTGCCAGCAGGTCTGGGGCCTCTGGCTACACCTTC. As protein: CASRSGASGYTF.

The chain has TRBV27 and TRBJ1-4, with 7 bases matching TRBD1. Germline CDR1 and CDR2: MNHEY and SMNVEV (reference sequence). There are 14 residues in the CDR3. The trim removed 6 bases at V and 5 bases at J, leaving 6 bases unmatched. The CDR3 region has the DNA TGTGCCAGCAGCCGGGGACAGCAGAATGAAAAACTGTTTTTT. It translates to CASSRGQQNEKLFF.

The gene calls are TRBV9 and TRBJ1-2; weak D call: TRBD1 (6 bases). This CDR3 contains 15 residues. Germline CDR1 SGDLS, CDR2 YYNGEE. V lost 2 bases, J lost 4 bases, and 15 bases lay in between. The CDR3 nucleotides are TGTGCCAGCAGCGTCCAACCGGACAGCCTCTATGGCTACACCTTC. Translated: CASSVQPDSLYGYTF.

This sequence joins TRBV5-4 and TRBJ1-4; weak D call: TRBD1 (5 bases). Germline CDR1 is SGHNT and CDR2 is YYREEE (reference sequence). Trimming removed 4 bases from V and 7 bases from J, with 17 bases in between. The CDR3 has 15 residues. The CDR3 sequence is CASSLGGTGPEKLFF. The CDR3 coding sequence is TGTGCCAGCAGCCTAGGCGGGACGGGGCCTGAAAAACTGTTTTTT.

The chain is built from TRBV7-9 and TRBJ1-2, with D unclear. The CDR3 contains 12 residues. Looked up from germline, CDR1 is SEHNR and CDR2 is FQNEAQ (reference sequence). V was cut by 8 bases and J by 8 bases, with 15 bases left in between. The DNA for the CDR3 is TGTGCCAGCGGAAAGGGTACCGAAGGCTACACCTTC. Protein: CASGKGTEGYTF.

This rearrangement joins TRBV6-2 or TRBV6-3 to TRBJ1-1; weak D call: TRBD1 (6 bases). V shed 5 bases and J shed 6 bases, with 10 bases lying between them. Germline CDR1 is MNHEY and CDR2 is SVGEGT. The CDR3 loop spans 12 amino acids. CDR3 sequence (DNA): TGTGCCAGCAGTCGGGGGCAACCTGAAGCTTTCTTT. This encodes CASSRGQPEAFF.

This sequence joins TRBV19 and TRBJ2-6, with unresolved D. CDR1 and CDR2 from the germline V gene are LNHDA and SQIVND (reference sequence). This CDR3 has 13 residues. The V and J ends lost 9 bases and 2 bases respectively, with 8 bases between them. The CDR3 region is CASTVTGANVLTF. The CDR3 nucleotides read TGTGCCAGCACAGTAACTGGGGCCAACGTCCTGACTTTC.

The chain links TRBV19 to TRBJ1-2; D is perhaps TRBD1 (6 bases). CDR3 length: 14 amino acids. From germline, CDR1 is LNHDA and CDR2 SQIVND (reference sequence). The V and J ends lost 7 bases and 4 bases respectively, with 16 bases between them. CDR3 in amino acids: CASNDRPAGYGYTF. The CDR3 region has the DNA TGTGCCAGTAACGACAGGCCGGCAGGCTATGGCTACACCTTC.

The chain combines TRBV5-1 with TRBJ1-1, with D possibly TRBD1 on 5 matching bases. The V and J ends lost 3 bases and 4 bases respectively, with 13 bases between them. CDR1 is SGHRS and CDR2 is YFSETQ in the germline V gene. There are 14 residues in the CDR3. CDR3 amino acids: CASSSTPGGTEAFF. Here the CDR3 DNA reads TGCGCCAGCAGCTCGACCCCGGGGGGCACTGAAGCTTTCTTT. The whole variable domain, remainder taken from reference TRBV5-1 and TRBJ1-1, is KAGVTQTPRYLIKTRGQQVTLSCSPISGHRSVSWYQQTPGQGLQFLFEYFSETQRNKGNFPGRFSGRQFSNSRSEMNVSTLELGDSALYLCASSSTPGGTEAFFGQGTRLTVV.